This T cell receptor beta chain was found in a study of technical replicates of blood from a few donors. The CDR3 spans 15 residues. Trimming shortened V by 0 bases and J by 3 bases, and 11 bases separated the two germline ends. Per the germline V gene, CDR1 is LGHNA and CDR2 is YNFKEQ. Data came from immunoSEQ multiplex PCR; TCRdb stores just in-frame clones and leaves some out. The sample has nearly 80,000 clones, roughly 93% seen once. Source material: T cells isolated from PBMCs. The TCR was taken from a human donor in good health. This chain joins TRBV4-2 and TRBJ1-2; no clear D. The CDR3 region is CASSQEKAPYYGYTF. DNA for the CDR3: TGTGCCAGCAGCCAAGAGAAAGCCCCGTACTATGGCTACACCTTC.